Given below is one TCR beta chain in context. This record comes from a study of shared clonotypes between healthy human individuals. The CDR3 length is 15 residues. The germline CDR1 and CDR2 sequences are SGHTS and YDEGEE. The V segment lost 4 bases and the J segment 3 bases; nucleotides outside the gene matches: 7. Produced via immunoSEQ multiplex PCR; TCRdb's table is partial and in-frame only. The sample contains some 500,000 clones, 79% of which appear only once. The chain recombines TRBV5-8 with TRBJ2-7; 10 bases map to TRBD2. Material: PBMCs. The source is a woman aged 40 to 50 in good health. Some clones in this sample may be carry-over from other donors' samples. CDR3 DNA sequence: TGTGCCAGCAGCCTCGGGACTAGCGTCTACTACGAGCAGTACTTC. Translated: CASSLGTSVYYEQYF.